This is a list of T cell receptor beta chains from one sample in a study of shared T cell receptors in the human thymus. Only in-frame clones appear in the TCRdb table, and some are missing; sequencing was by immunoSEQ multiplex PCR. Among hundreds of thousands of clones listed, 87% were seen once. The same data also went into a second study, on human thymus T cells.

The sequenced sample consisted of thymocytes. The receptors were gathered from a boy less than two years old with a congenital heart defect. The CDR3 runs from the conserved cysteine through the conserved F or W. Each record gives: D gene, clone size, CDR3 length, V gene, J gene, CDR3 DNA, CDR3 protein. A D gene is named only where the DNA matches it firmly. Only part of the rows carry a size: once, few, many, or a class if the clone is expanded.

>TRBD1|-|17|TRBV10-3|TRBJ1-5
TGTGCCATCAGTCCGGGACAGGGATTTCATAGCAATCAGCCCCAGCATTTT
CAISPGQGFHSNQPQHF
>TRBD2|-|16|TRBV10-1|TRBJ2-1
TGCGCCAGCAGTTCCCGGACTAGAGACGGTTGGGATGAGCAGTTCTTC
CASSSRTRDGWDEQFF
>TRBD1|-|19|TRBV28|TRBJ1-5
TGTGCCAGCAGTCCTCACCTGGGACAGGGGCTGTCAGGGGGTCAGCCCCAGCATTTT
CASSPHLGQGLSGGQPQHF
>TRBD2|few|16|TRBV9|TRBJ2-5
TGTGCCAGGGATAGGCGGGAGGATGGAAGGGAAGAGACCCAGTACTTC
CARDRREDGREETQYF
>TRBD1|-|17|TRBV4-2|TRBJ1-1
TGTGCCAGCAGGGAGGCGACAGGGTGGGTCATGAACACTGAAGCTTTCTTT
CASREATGWVMNTEAFF
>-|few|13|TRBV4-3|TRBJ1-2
TGCGCCAGCAGCCATAGCAGGGGCTATGGCTACACCTTC
CASSHSRGYGYTF
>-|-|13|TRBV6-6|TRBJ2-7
TGTGCCAGCAGTTACTCAGGGGACTACGAGCAGTACTTC
CASSYSGDYEQYF
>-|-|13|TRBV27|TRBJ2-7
TGTGCCAGCAGGTCGACTGGAAACTACGAGCAGTACTTC
CASRSTGNYEQYF
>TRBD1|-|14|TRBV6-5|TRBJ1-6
TGTGCCAGCAGCCCTGGACAGGGGGCATCACCCCTCCACTTT
CASSPGQGASPLHF
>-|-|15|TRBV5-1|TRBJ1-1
TGCGCCAGCAGCTGCTCCGGGGATGTGAACACTGAAGCTTTCTTT
CASSCSGDVNTEAFF
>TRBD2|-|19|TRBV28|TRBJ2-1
TGTGCCAGCAGTTTATCCCCCGCGACTAGCGGGGGACAAGACAATGAGCAGTTCTTC
CASSLSPATSGGQDNEQFF
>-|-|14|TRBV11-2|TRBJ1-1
TGTGCCAGCAGCACACTACGGTCGGGGACTGAAGCTTTCTTT
CASSTLRSGTEAFF
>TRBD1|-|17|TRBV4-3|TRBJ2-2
TGCGCCAGCAGCAGTAGGACAGGGAGGAACACTGGCGGGGAGCTGTTTTTT
CASSSRTGRNTGGELFF
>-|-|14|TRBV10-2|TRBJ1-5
TGCGCCAGCAGGGCAGGGGCTGGAAATCAGCCCCAGCATTTT
CASRAGAGNQPQHF
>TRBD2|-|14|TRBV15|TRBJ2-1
TGTGCCACCAGCAGCGGACTAGTCTACAATGAGCAGTTCTTC
CATSSGLVYNEQFF
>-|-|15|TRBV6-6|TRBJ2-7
TGTGCCAGCAGTTACTCGGAGGGGATTTCCTACGAGCAGTACTTC
CASSYSEGISYEQYF
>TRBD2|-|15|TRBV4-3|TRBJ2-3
TGCGCCAGCAGCCACTACGGGGGGGCCACAGATACGCAGTATTTT
CASSHYGGATDTQYF
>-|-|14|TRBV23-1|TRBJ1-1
TGCGCCAGCAGTCAATCCGAGGGAGACCCTGAAGCTTTCTTT
CASSQSEGDPEAFF
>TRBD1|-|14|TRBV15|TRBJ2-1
TGTGCCACCAGCAGGGGGGACAGGGTCAATGAGCAGTTCTTC
CATSRGDRVNEQFF
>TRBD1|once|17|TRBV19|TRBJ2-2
TGTGCCAGTGCCGACAGGGGAGGTCCCAGTCCCGCCGGGGAGCTGTTTTTT
CASADRGGPSPAGELFF
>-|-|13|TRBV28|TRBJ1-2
TGTGCCAGCAGCCCCCGGGGATACTATGGCTACACCTTC
CASSPRGYYGYTF
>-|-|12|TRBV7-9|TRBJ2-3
TGTGCAACTTACAGAATCGGTGATACGCAGTATTTT
CATYRIGDTQYF
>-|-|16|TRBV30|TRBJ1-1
TGTGCCTGGAGTAGTCCAGGGGCAATGGGGTACACTGAAGCTTTCTTT
CAWSSPGAMGYTEAFF
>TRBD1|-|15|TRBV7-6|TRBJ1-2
TGTGCCAGCAGCCTATGGGGTGACAGGGAGAATGGCTACACCTTC
CASSLWGDRENGYTF
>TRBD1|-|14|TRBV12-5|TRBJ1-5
TGTGCTAGTTCGAAACAGGGGAGCAATCAGCCCCAGCATTTT
CASSKQGSNQPQHF
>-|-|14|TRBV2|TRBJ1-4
TGTGCCAGCAGTGAGAGGCAGAGAAATGAAAAACTGTTTTTT
CASSERQRNEKLFF
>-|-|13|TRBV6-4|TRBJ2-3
TGTGCCAGCAGCCAGACAGACACAGATACGCAGTATTTT
CASSQTDTDTQYF
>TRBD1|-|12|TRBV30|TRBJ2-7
TGTGCCTGGAGGACAGGGGGAGACGAGCAGTACTTC
CAWRTGGDEQYF
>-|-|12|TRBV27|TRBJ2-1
TGTGCCAGCAGTCCGTCGAGGAATGAGCAGTTCTTC
CASSPSRNEQFF
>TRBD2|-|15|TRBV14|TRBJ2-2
TGTGCCAGCAGCCATCCGAGCGGGAGAAGCGGGGAGCTGTTTTTT
CASSHPSGRSGELFF
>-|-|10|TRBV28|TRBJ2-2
TGTGCCAGCGGACTAGGGGAGCTGTTTTTT
CASGLGELFF
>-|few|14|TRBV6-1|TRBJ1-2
TGTGCCAGCTGCGAAGCTCCGGTAGACTATGGCTACACCTTC
CASCEAPVDYGYTF
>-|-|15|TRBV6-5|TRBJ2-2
TGTGCCAGCAGTTACGCGGGGAGGAACACCGGGGAGCTGTTTTTT
CASSYAGRNTGELFF
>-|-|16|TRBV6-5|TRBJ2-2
TGTGCCAGCAGTTATGGCTTGGGGCAAGACACCGGGGAGCTGTTTTTT
CASSYGLGQDTGELFF
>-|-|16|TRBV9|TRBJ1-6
TGTGCCAGCAGCTCAGGCCATCGGGAGCAGAATTCACCCCTCCACTTT
CASSSGHREQNSPLHF
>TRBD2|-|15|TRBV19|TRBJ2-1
TGTGCCAGTAGTAACTCAGCGGGAGGGATCAATGAGCAGTTCTTC
CASSNSAGGINEQFF
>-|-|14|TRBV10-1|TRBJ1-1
TGCGCCAGCAGTGCTACCGATAGTCACACTGAAGCTTTCTTT
CASSATDSHTEAFF
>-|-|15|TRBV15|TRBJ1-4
TGTGCCACCAGCAGAGACACAGGGTGTGGGGAAAAACTGTTTTTT
CATSRDTGCGEKLFF
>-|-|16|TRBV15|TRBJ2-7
TGTGCCACCAGCAGAGGGAGGACCCTAAGCTCCTACGAGCAGTACTTC
CATSRGRTLSSYEQYF
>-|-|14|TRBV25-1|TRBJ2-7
TGTGCCAGCAGCCCCTTTTTGGGCCCCTCCGAGCAGTACTTC
CASSPFLGPSEQYF
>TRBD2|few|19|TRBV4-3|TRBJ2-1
TGCGCCAGCAGCCAAGAAGCTAGCGGGAGGGCCGAGGCCAAAAGCCCCAAGTTCTTC
CASSQEASGRAEAKSPKFF
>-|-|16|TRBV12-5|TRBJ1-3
TGTGCTAGTGGTTTGGTACAGACAAACTCTGGAAACACCATATATTTT
CASGLVQTNSGNTIYF
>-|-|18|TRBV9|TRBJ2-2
TGTGCCAGCAGCCAAACAACACAGGGTTATTCTACGCACGGGGAGCTGTTTTTT
CASSQTTQGYSTHGELFF
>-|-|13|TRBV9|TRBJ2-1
TGTGCCAGCAGCGTAGCGCTAGCCAATGAGCAGTTCTTC
CASSVALANEQFF
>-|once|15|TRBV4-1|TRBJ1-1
TGCGCCAGCAGCCGAGGCCCAGGGGAGAACACTGAAGCTTTCTTT
CASSRGPGENTEAFF
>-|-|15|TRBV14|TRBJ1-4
TGTGCCAGCAGCCAATTGTACGGTTACCATGAAAAACTGTTTTTT
CASSQLYGYHEKLFF
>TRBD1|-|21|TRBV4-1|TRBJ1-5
TGCGCCAGCAGCCAAGAGGGGTGGTGGGGACAGGGGGCCCATAGCAATCAGCCCCAGCATTTT
CASSQEGWWGQGAHSNQPQHF
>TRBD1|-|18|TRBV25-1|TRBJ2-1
TGTGCCAGCAGTGAATCTGCAAGGGACAGAAAATCCTACAATGAGCAGTTCTTC
CASSESARDRKSYNEQFF
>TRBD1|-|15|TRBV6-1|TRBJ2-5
TGTGCCAGCAGTACTGACAGGGGGCCAAGCGAGACCCAGTACTTC
CASSTDRGPSETQYF
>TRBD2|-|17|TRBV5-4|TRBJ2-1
TGTGCCAGCAGCCCTGAGACTAGCGGGGGGGCCTACAATGAGCAGTTCTTC
CASSPETSGGAYNEQFF
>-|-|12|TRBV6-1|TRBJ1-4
TGTGCCAGCAGCCCATTGACAGGCTATCAGTTTTTT
CASSPLTGYQFF
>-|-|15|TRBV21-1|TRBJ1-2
TGTGCCAGCAGCGCTCGGACAGGGCGCTACTATGGCTACACCTTC
CASSARTGRYYGYTF
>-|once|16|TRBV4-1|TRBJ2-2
TGCGCCAGCAGCCAAGAAGGGAGACACCACGGCGGGGAGCTGTTTTTT
CASSQEGRHHGGELFF
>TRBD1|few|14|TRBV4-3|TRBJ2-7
TGCGCCAGCAGTCCAGACAGGGGCCCCTACGAGCAGTACTTC
CASSPDRGPYEQYF
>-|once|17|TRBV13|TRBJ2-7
TGTGCCAGCAGCCCAAAGGCCCTCACAGGTACGACCTACGAGCAGTACTTC
CASSPKALTGTTYEQYF
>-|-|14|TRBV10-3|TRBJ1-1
TGTGCCATCAGTGAGACAGTTCCCGGCACTGAAGCTTTCTTT
CAISETVPGTEAFF
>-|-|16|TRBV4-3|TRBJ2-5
TGCGCCAGCAGCCAAGATTCGGCGCGGAGCCAAGAGACCCAGTACTTC
CASSQDSARSQETQYF
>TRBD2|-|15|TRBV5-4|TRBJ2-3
TGTGCCAGCAGCCGGACTAGCTCCCCCACAGATACGCAGTATTTT
CASSRTSSPTDTQYF
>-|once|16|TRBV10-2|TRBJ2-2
TGCGCCAGCAGTGAAGGTCTAGCTTGGGGCACCGGGGAGCTGTTTTTT
CASSEGLAWGTGELFF
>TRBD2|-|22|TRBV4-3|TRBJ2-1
TGCGCCAGCAGCCAAGATACCCCCTTGGGCGTTAGCGGGAGATTTTTCGGGGATGAGCAGTTCTTC
CASSQDTPLGVSGRFFGDEQFF